Presented here are 19 T cell receptor beta chains from one specimen sequenced in a study of blood T cell repertoires in COVID-19. The method was immunoSEQ multiplex PCR; TCRdb's version includes in-frame clones alone and lacks a portion of them. In the table there are roughly 100,000 clones, around 90% of which are singletons. The sequencing input was peripheral blood. The origin of the receptors is a man younger than 30 with acute or convalescent COVID-19.

V and J are TRBV9 and TRBJ1-1; no clear D. CDR1 and CDR2 from the germline V gene are SGDLS and YYNGEE. V was clipped by 0 bases and J by 3 bases, with 6 bases between them. This CDR3 has 13 residues. The CDR3 reads CASSVDQDTEAFF. The CDR3, as DNA: TGTGCCAGCAGCGTAGATCAGGACACTGAAGCTTTCTTT. Based on the CDR3 plus reference TRBV9 and TRBJ1-1, the full variable domain is DSGVTQTPKHLITATGQRVTLRCSPRSGDLSVYWYQQSLDQGLQFLIQYYNGEERAKGNILERFSAQQFPDLHSELNLSSLELGDSALYFCASSVDQDTEAFFGQGTRLTVV.

The chain joins TRBV23-1 to TRBJ1-5; 9 bases fit TRBD1. TRBV23-1 is an open reading frame whose function is uncertain. The length of the CDR3 is 19 residues. J was trimmed by 4 bases and V by 0 bases; bases with no gene match: 13. CDR3 DNA sequence: TGCGCCAGCAGTCAATCTGGGAACCCGGGGACAGGGTTAAATCAGCCCCAGCATTTT. Its translation: CASSQSGNPGTGLNQPQHF.

The rearrangement joins TRBV18 to TRBJ2-5; 10 nucleotides match TRBD1. V lost 3 bases, J lost 5 bases, and 6 bases stayed unmatched. The CDR3 loop spans 15 amino acids. Looked up from germline, CDR1 is KGHSH and CDR2 is LQKENI. CDR3 DNA: TGTGCCAGCTCACCGACAGGGGGCGCATTGGAGACCCAGTACTTC. Amino acid sequence: CASSPTGGALETQYF.

This chain uses TRBV5-1 with TRBJ2-2; 7 positions agree with TRBD1. This CDR3 comprises 15 residues. Germline V CDR1 and CDR2: SGHRS, YFSETQ. Losses at the gene ends were 4 bases for V and 2 bases for J; bases not matched to a gene: 5. As DNA, the CDR3 is TGCGCCAGCAGCCCGGACAGGTTTAACACCGGGGAGCTGTTTTTT. Translation: CASSPDRFNTGELFF.

The chain combines TRBV12-1 with TRBJ1-6; TRBD1 is the table's D call and was not checked against the DNA. TRBV12-1 is shown as a pseudogene. This CDR3 spans 18 amino acids. CDR3 sequence: CASSFGQTKLSYNSPLHF. CDR3 bases: TGTGCCAGCAGCTTTGGACAGACAAAACTCTCCTATAATTCACCCCTCCACTTT.

The chain uses TRBV18 and TRBJ1-1; the D is unclear. Looked up from germline, CDR1 is KGHSH and CDR2 is LQKENI. The V end was cut by 3 bases, the J end by 0 bases, with 5 bases between. This CDR3 is built from 13 residues. Written as DNA, the CDR3 is TGTGCCAGCTCACCCAACTTGAACACTGAAGCTTTCTTT. It specifies CASSPNLNTEAFF.

This clone was counted a single time. The V call is TRBV19, the J call TRBJ2-5, with 7 positions matching TRBD1. V lost 3 bases, J lost 5 bases, and 0 bases stayed unmatched. CDR1 and CDR2 from the germline V gene are LNHDA and SQIVND (reference sequence). The CDR3 is 12 residues long. The CDR3 bases are TGTGCCAGTAGTATCAGGGGGGAGACCCAGTACTTC. Protein: CASSIRGETQYF. The complete variable domain, with remaining parts taken from reference TRBV19 and TRBJ2-5, reads DGGITQSPKYLFRKEGQNVTLSCEQNLNHDAMYWYRQDPGQGLRLIYYSQIVNDFQKGDIAEGYSVSREKKESFPLTVTSAQKNPTAFYLCASSIRGETQYFGPGTRLLVL.

The V and J genes are TRBV6-4 and TRBJ2-1; 7 nucleotides align to TRBD2. V lost 5 bases to trimming and J lost 1 base; unmatched junction nucleotides: 14. Germline CDR1 and CDR2: MRHNA and SNTAGT. The CDR3 contains 18 residues. The CDR3 is CASSPRKASGGSYNEQFF. The CDR3 nucleotides are TGTGCCAGCAGTCCCAGGAAGGCTAGCGGAGGTTCCTACAATGAGCAGTTCTTC.

This chain connects TRBV4-1 to TRBJ1-2, with a tentative D call TRBD1 (5 bases). The CDR3 sequence is 16 residues long. Trimming removed 4 bases from V and 3 bases from J, with 18 bases in between. From germline, CDR1 is MGHRA and CDR2 YSYEKL. The CDR3 loop reads CASSPQGVGLDYGYTF. For the CDR3, the DNA is TGCGCCAGCAGCCCCCAAGGGGTGGGACTAGACTATGGCTACACCTTC.

V gene TRBV4-1 combines with J gene TRBJ1-4; no reliable D call. The germline V gene encodes CDR1 MGHRA and CDR2 YSYEKL. The CDR3 covers 15 residues. Trimming stripped 1 base from V and 3 bases from J, with 9 bases between. The CDR3 loop reads CASSQAQPANEKLFF. CDR3 nucleotide sequence: TGCGCCAGCAGCCAAGCACAGCCAGCTAATGAAAAACTGTTTTTT.

Concerning this clone itself: A junction boundary mismatches the germline segment, possibly from a read error. CDR3 bases: TGTGCCAGCTCACCCTTACCCGGGACAGGAGGCTTC. Its translation: CASSPLPGTGGF. This chain connects TRBV18 to TRBJ1-2; 8 bases are shared with TRBD1. The CDR3 contains 12 residues. Looked up from germline, CDR1 is KGHSH and CDR2 is LQKENI.

In this sample, this clone turned up once. V usage is TRBV15 and J usage is TRBJ2-2; perhaps TRBD2 as D (6 bases). This CDR3 is 17 amino acids long. V gave up 3 bases and J gave up 1 base, with 15 bases separating them. Germline V gene lookup returns CDR1 LNHNV and CDR2 YYDKDF (reference sequence). The CDR3 here is CATSSPPYGGNTGELFF. The DNA for the CDR3 is TGTGCCACCAGCAGCCCACCTTACGGGGGGAACACCGGGGAGCTGTTTTTT. Variable domain in full (rest from reference TRBV15 and TRBJ2-2): DAMVIQNPRYQVTQFGKPVTLSCSQTLNHNVMYWYQQKSSQAPKLLFHYYDKDFNNEADTPDNFQSRRPNTSFCFLDIRSPGLGDTAMYLCATSSPPYGGNTGELFFGEGSRLTVL.

This clone was counted once. V gene TRBV6-1 combines with J gene TRBJ1-1, with TRBD1 matching 9 bases. CDR1 is MNHNS and CDR2 is SASEGT in the germline V gene. The CDR3 sequence is 16 residues long. With V trimmed by 2 bases and J by 0 bases, 4 bases remained unmatched. The CDR3 is CASSEYRGPMNTEAFF. CDR3 bases: TGTGCCAGCAGTGAATACAGGGGGCCGATGAACACTGAAGCTTTCTTT.

The chain combines TRBV5-1 with TRBJ1-2; D is perhaps TRBD1 (5 bases). V was clipped by 0 bases and J by 5 bases, with 14 bases between them. The CDR3 is made up of 15 amino acids. Per germline, CDR1 SGHRS and CDR2 YFSETQ. CDR3 sequence: CASSLATAGLYGYTF. The CDR3 DNA reads as TGCGCCAGCAGCTTGGCCACAGCGGGGCTGTATGGCTACACCTTC.

J is TRBJ1-3 and V is TRBV9; no reliable D call. V lost 0 bases, J lost 0 bases, and 13 bases lay in between. Germline loops: CDR1 SGDLS, CDR2 YYNGEE. The CDR3 runs 17 residues. CDR3 loop: CASSVVGRESSGNTIYF. The CDR3 DNA follows: TGTGCCAGCAGCGTAGTGGGGAGGGAGAGCTCTGGAAACACCATATATTTT.

This chain connects TRBV19 to TRBJ1-2; 9 bases map to TRBD1. Trimming took 3 bases from V and 1 from J; bases not matched to a gene: 12. Germline CDR1 is LNHDA and CDR2 is SQIVND (reference sequence). The CDR3 extends over 18 amino acids. The CDR3 loop reads CASSIPAGQGLHNYGYTF. DNA for the CDR3: TGTGCCAGTAGTATCCCAGCGGGACAGGGCCTACATAACTATGGCTACACCTTC.

This chain connects TRBV4-1 to TRBJ1-3, with D possibly matching TRBD1 (5 bases). CDR1 is MGHRA, CDR2 YSYEKL, per germline. V was pared by 2 bases and J by 0 bases, with 23 bases between. This CDR3 contains 20 residues. CDR3 residues: CASSQHLRRKGLYSGNTIYF. The CDR3 nucleotides read TGCGCCAGCAGCCAACACCTACGTCGGAAGGGGCTATACTCTGGAAACACCATATATTTT.

The chain has TRBV6-6 and TRBJ1-1, with D perhaps TRBD1 (6 bases). The CDR3 runs 14 residues. Trimming cost V 7 bases and J 2 bases, with 14 bases left between them. Germline V gene lookup returns CDR1 MNHNY and CDR2 SVGAGI (reference sequence). CDR3 region: CASTPDRRNTEAFF. In DNA, the CDR3 is TGTGCCAGCACTCCAGACAGGCGTAACACTGAAGCTTTCTTT.

V and J are TRBV20-1 and TRBJ1-1, with a weak D call TRBD1 (5 bases). This CDR3 is built from 11 residues. Germline assignment: CDR1 DFQATT and CDR2 SNEGSKA (reference sequence). The chain's CDR3 is CRGAQGPEAFF. The DNA for the CDR3 is TGCAGAGGGGCGCAAGGTCCTGAAGCTTTCTTT.